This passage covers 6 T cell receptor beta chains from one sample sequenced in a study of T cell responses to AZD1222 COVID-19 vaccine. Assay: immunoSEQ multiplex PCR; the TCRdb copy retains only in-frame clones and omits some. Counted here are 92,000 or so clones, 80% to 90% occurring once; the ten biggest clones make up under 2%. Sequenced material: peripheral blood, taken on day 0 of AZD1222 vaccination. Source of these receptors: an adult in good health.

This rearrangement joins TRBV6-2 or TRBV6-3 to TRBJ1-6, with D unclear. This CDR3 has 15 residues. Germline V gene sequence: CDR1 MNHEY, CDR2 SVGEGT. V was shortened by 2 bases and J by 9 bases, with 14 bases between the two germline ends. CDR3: CASSYATRRGSPLHF. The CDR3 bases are TGTGCCAGCAGTTACGCGACAAGGCGGGGTTCACCCCTCCACTTT.

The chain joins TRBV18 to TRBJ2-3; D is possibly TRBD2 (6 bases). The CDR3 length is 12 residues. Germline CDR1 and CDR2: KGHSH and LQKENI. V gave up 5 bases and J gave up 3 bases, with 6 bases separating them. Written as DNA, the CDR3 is TGTGCCAGCTCAGGAGGGACAGATACGCAGTATTTT. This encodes CASSGGTDTQYF.

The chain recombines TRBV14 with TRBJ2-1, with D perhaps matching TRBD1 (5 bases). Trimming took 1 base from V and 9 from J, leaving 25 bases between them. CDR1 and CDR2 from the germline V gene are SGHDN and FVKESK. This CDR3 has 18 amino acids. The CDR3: CASSQALNVVGATLEQFF. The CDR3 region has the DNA TGTGCCAGCAGCCAAGCGTTAAATGTAGTAGGGGCGACACTTGAGCAGTTCTTC.

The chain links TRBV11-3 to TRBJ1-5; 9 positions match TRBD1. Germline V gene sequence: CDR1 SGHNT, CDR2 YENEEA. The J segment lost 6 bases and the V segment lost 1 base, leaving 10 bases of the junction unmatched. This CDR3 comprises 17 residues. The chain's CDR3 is CASSLVDRGGGRQPQHF. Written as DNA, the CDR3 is TGTGCCAGCAGCTTAGTGGACAGGGGAGGGGGACGTCAGCCCCAGCATTTT.

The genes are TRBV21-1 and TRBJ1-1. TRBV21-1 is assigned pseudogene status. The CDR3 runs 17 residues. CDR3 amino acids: CASSKRHTGTTNTEAFF. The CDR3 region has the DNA TGTGCCAGCAGCAAAAGGCACACCGGGACGACTAACACTGAAGCTTTCTTT.

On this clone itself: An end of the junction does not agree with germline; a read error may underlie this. The CDR3 nucleotides read TGTGCTAGCAGCTCCTCGGGACTAGCGGGGGGGCACGGGGAGCTGTTTTTT. This gives the protein CASSSSGLAGGHGELFF. The chain uses TRBV7-7 and TRBJ2-2, with 16 bases lining up with TRBD2. The germline CDR1 and CDR2 sequences are SSHAT and FNYEAQ (reference sequence). This CDR3 spans 17 amino acids.